There are a few counts of the clone carrying this TCR beta chain. Its antigen is unknown. The data derive from a study of blood T cells in healthy people across ages. Findings and limits, study-wide: For the donors, CMV status was unknown and possibly confounded expanded clonotype changes.

The CDR3 totals 14 residues. Germline V lookup: CDR1 LGHDT, CDR2 YNNKEL (reference sequence). The V and J ends lost 4 bases and 6 bases respectively, with 13 bases between them. Using a J-beta primer mix together with a sample-barcoded 5' primer, a second PCR was run for about 6 to 12 cycles. In TCRdb, the 5' RACE reads were re-called with MiXCR into one record per CDR3 protein. The sample comprises hundreds of thousands of distinct CDR3 sequences, 25% to 35% of which are singletons, and 3% to 4% rests with the top ten. These data were likewise used in another study, on T cells of mothers and their children. That work states: The study recruited three healthy Caucasian mothers and their six children as donors.

The origin of this receptor is a boy aged 2-15 years in good health. This chain uses TRBV3-1 with TRBJ2-4; unclear D gene. Sequenced input: blood. This chain's CDR3 is CASSPTRQVNIQYF. CDR3 coding DNA: TGTGCCAGCAGCCCCACCCGACAAGTAAACATTCAGTACTTC.